This record covers a single T cell receptor (beta chain). The entry originates in a study of technical replicates of blood from several donors. Using immunoSEQ multiplex PCR, the repertoire was profiled, and TCRdb retains in-frame clones only, with some absent. Here the sample spans tens of thousands of clones, 94% being singletons. Sample: T cells isolated from PBMCs. The clonotype was recovered from a human donor in good health.

The CDR3 is CASSPHRPGEETQYF. Written as DNA, the CDR3 is TGCGCCAGCAGCCCACATCGGCCTGGGGAGGAGACCCAGTACTTC. The V gene is TRBV5-1, the J gene TRBJ2-5; the D gene is possibly TRBD2 (5 bases). Germline-derived CDR1 and CDR2 are SGHRS and YFSETQ. V lost 4 bases and J 5 bases, leaving 18 bases between the germline ends. The CDR3 sequence is 15 residues long.